This T cell receptor beta chain was sequenced during a study of cytomegalovirus exposure and HLA in healthy donors. Points from the study as a whole: The authors listed 164 TCR beta chains as cytomegalovirus-associated. Several of the most significant clusters appeared linked to common viral pathogens, based on a later analysis.

The PCR was carried out with 60 Vbeta primers and 13 Jbeta primers. Libraries were prepared by immunoSEQ multiplex PCR; TCRdb keeps only in-frame clonotypes and omits some of them. The sample has roughly 150,000 clones, roughly 80% seen once. Regarding this clone: The antigen is undetermined.

Although they were nominally healthy when sampled, donors likely had unrecorded immune exposures. This TCR was sampled from a man aged 25-45 years in good health and CMV-seronegative. Input material: PBMCs.

The chain's CDR3 is CASSSSLAGPSTDTQYF. The CDR3 DNA sequence: TGCGCCAGCAGCTCTTCGTTAGCGGGCCCTAGCACAGATACGCAGTATTTT. This chain connects TRBV5-1 to TRBJ2-3, with 7 bases aligning to TRBD2. The CDR3 has 17 residues. The V and J ends lost 3 bases and 0 bases, in that order; junction bases with no gene match: 10. Germline assignment: CDR1 SGHRS and CDR2 YFSETQ.